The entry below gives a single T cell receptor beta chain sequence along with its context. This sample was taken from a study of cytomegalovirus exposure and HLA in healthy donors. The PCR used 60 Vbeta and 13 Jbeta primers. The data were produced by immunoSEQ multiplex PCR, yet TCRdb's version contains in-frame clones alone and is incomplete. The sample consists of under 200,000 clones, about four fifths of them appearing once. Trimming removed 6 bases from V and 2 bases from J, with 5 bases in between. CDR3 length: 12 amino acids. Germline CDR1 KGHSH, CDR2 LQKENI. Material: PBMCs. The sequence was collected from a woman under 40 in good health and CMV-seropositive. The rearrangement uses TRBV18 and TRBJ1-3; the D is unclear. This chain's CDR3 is CASSYPGNTIYF. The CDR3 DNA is TGTGCCAGCTCTTATCCTGGAAACACCATATATTTT.